The 14 T cell receptor beta chains given below trace back to one sample, sequenced in a study of somatic mutations in cytotoxic T cells in rheumatoid arthritis. Libraries were prepared by immunoSEQ multiplex PCR; TCRdb keeps only in-frame clonotypes and omits some of them. The sample contains 15,000 to 20,000 clones, approximately 80% of which appear only once. Sample: CD8+ T cells sorted from blood. Every receptor here comes from a woman aged 45-59 years in good health.

The J gene is TRBJ2-7, the V gene TRBV7-9; D gene unclear. Germline values: CDR1 SEHNR, CDR2 FQNEAQ (reference sequence). Deletions cut 1 base from V and 0 bases from J, with 10 bases between. This CDR3 spans 15 amino acids. CDR3 sequence reads: CASSLGPKSSYEQYF. CDR3 coding DNA: TGTGCCAGCAGCTTAGGACCTAAGAGCTCCTACGAGCAGTACTTC.

The chain is built from TRBV2 and TRBJ2-3; 16 bases fit TRBD2. This CDR3 has 17 residues. V was clipped by 5 bases and J by 5 bases; unmatched bases: 7. Per germline, CDR1 SNHLY and CDR2 FYNNEI. The CDR3 loop is CASSPGTSGGARDTQYF. The CDR3 DNA reads TGTGCCAGCAGTCCCGGGACTAGCGGGGGGGCCAGAGATACGCAGTATTTT.

The gene calls are TRBV6-5 and TRBJ2-7; no definite D call. V was pared by 5 bases and J by 2 bases, with 13 bases between. The CDR3 length is 14 residues. Germline assignment: CDR1 MNHEY and CDR2 SVGAGI. This CDR3 is CASSPNILPYEQYF. CDR3 nucleotides: TGTGCCAGCAGTCCAAATATTCTTCCCTACGAGCAGTACTTC.

The chain couples TRBV9 to TRBJ2-1, with 9 bases identical to TRBD2. The CDR3 covers 19 residues. V was pared by 2 bases and J by 2 bases, with 14 bases of the junction left unmatched. The germline CDR1 and CDR2 sequences are SGDLS and YYNGEE. The CDR3 sequence is CASSVNRRLREGTYNEQFF. CDR3 coding DNA: TGTGCCAGCAGCGTCAACAGGCGTTTGCGGGAGGGCACCTACAATGAGCAGTTCTTC. Together with reference TRBV9 and TRBJ2-1, the CDR3 gives the full variable domain: DSGVTQTPKHLITATGQRVTLRCSPRSGDLSVYWYQQSLDQGLQFLIQYYNGEERAKGNILERFSAQQFPDLHSELNLSSLELGDSALYFCASSVNRRLREGTYNEQFFGPGTRLTVL.

The rearrangement uses TRBV2 and TRBJ2-5; D is perhaps TRBD2 (6 bases). The V and J ends lost 3 bases and 5 bases respectively, with 7 bases between them. The germline V gene encodes CDR1 SNHLY and CDR2 FYNNEI. The CDR3 runs 12 residues. DNA of the CDR3: TGTGCCAGCAGTGATGGGAGGGAGACCCAGTACTTC. Translation: CASSDGRETQYF.

The chain links TRBV7-9 to TRBJ1-1; D might be TRBD1 (6 bases). The V end lost 3 bases, the J end lost 5 bases, and 16 bases lay between the germline ends. The CDR3 runs to 15 residues. Germline V gives CDR1 SEHNR, CDR2 FQNEAQ (reference sequence). CDR3 region: CASSFSQGVLTEAFF. CDR3 DNA sequence: TGTGCCAGCAGCTTTTCACAGGGCGTATTGACTGAAGCTTTCTTT.

The chain joins TRBV29-1 to TRBJ2-1; TRBD1 aligns across 8 bases. Trimming removed 3 bases from V and 8 bases from J; junction bases left unmatched: 6. The CDR3 covers 13 residues. Per germline, CDR1 SQVTM and CDR2 ANQGSEA. The CDR3 region is CSVETGEAHEQFF. Written as DNA, the CDR3 is TGCAGCGTTGAGACAGGGGAGGCCCATGAGCAGTTCTTC.

The CDR3 nucleotides are TGTGCCACCAGCAGGGAGTCCCCCGATACGCAGTATTTT. It translates to CATSRESPDTQYF. The chain has TRBV15 and TRBJ2-3; D is ambiguous. V lost 3 bases and J lost 6, with 10 bases in between. The CDR3 has 13 amino acids. Per the germline V gene, CDR1 is LNHNV and CDR2 is YYDKDF (reference sequence). The complete variable domain, with remaining parts taken from reference TRBV15 and TRBJ2-3, reads DAMVIQNPRYQVTQFGKPVTLSCSQTLNHNVMYWYQQKSSQAPKLLFHYYDKDFNNEADTPDNFQSRRPNTSFCFLDIRSPGLGDTAMYLCATSRESPDTQYFGPGTRLTVL.

The gene calls are TRBV7-9 and TRBJ2-1; 10 nucleotides match TRBD2. Germline V gives CDR1 SEHNR, CDR2 FQNEAQ (reference sequence). The CDR3 covers 17 residues. J lost 5 bases, V lost 4 bases, and 11 bases had no gene match. This CDR3 reads CASSSPLAGGANNEQFF. As DNA, the CDR3 is TGTGCCAGCAGCTCTCCCTTAGCGGGAGGCGCTAACAATGAGCAGTTCTTC.

V and J are TRBV7-6 and TRBJ1-2, with D possibly being TRBD1 (5 bases). V was cut by 5 bases and J by 4 bases, with 8 bases left in between. The CDR3 has 12 amino acids. CDR1 and CDR2 (germline): SGHVS, FNYEAQ. The CDR3: CASSRDGYGYTF. The CDR3 DNA follows: TGTGCCAGCAGCCGGGACGGCTATGGCTACACCTTC.

The rearrangement uses TRBV29-1 and TRBJ2-1, with D possibly matching TRBD2 (6 bases). The CDR3 sequence is 12 residues long. The V gene's germline CDR1 is SQVTM and CDR2 ANQGSEA. Trimming stripped 6 bases from V and 6 bases from J, with 12 bases between. In DNA, the CDR3 is TGCAGCGTAACGGGAGTCGGCAATGAGCAGTTCTTC. It is translated as CSVTGVGNEQFF.

CDR3 amino acids: CASSQEGEAAYEQYF. The CDR3 bases are TGTGCCAGCAGCCAAGAGGGCGAGGCGGCCTACGAGCAGTACTTC. The gene calls are TRBV4-2 and TRBJ2-5; D uncertain. Judging by the DNA end, TRBJ2-7 fits better; the J call may be wrong. CDR1 and CDR2 from the germline V gene are LGHNA and YNFKEQ. The CDR3 runs 15 residues.

The chain is built from TRBV5-1 and TRBJ2-1; 13 bases map to TRBD2. Germline V gene lookup returns CDR1 SGHRS and CDR2 YFSETQ. CDR3 length: 16 residues. Trimming removed 4 bases from V and 7 bases from J; junction bases left unmatched: 8. DNA of the CDR3: TGCGCCAGCAGCAGACTAGCGGGGGGATCGAAAAATGAGCAGTTCTTC. Translation gives CASSRLAGGSKNEQFF.

The chain combines TRBV6-4 with TRBJ2-2, with D uncertain. V lost 2 bases and J lost 7, with 5 bases in between. Germline V gene lookup returns CDR1 MRHNA and CDR2 SNTAGT. This CDR3 spans 12 amino acids. The CDR3 DNA sequence: TGTGCCAGCAGTGACGGGGACGGGGAGCTGTTTTTT. As protein: CASSDGDGELFF.